This TCR beta chain was found in a study of cytomegalovirus exposure and HLA in healthy donors. Overall study findings and caveats: Later analysis identified a missense DCLRE1C variant that was linked to TCR beta V- and J-gene trimming. As was reported, the HLA-A and HLA-B alleles of most subjects were accurately predicted from TCR beta sequences.

Notes on this clone: Its antigen is still unknown.

This PCR relied on a set of 60 Vbeta primers and 13 Jbeta primers. Data came from immunoSEQ multiplex PCR; TCRdb stores just in-frame clones and leaves some out. The sample includes about 140,000 clones, roughly 83% of them seen just once. The CDR3 contains 14 residues. Germline-derived CDR1 and CDR2 are SGHVS and FNYEAQ. V was shortened by 2 bases and J by 0 bases, with 7 bases between the two germline ends. Healthy individuals who donated bone marrow served as the donors. Likely unrecorded immune exposures existed in these nominally healthy donors. The rearrangement links TRBV7-6 to TRBJ1-1; D is uncertain. The sequence derives from a female donor in good health and CMV-seronegative. Sequencing was done on a sample of PBMCs. This CDR3 is CASSLLALNTEAFF. In DNA form, the CDR3 reads TGTGCCAGCAGCTTACTAGCCTTGAACACTGAAGCTTTCTTT.